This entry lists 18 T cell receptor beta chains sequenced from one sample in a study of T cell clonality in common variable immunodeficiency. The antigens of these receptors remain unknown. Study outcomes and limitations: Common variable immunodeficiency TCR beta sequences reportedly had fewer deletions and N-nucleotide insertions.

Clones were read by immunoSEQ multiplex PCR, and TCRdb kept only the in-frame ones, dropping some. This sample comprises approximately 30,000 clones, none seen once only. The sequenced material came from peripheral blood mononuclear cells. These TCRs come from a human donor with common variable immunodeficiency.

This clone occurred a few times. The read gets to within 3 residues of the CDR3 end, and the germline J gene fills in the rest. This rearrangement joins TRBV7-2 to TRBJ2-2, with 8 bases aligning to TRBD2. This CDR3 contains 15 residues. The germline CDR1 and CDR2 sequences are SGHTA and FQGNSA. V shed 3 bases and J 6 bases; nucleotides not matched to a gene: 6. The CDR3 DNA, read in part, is TGTGCCAGCAGCTTCCGGGGGGGCCTCTCCGGGGAG. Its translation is CASSFRGGLSGE. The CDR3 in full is CASSFRGGLSGELFF.

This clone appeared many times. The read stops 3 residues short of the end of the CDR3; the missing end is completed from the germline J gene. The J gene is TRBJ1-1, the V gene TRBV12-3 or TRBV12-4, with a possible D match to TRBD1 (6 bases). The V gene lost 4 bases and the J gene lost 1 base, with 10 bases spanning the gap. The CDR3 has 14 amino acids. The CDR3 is CASSYPTGNTEAFF. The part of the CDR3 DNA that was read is TGTGCCAGCAGTTACCCGACAGGGAACACTGAA.

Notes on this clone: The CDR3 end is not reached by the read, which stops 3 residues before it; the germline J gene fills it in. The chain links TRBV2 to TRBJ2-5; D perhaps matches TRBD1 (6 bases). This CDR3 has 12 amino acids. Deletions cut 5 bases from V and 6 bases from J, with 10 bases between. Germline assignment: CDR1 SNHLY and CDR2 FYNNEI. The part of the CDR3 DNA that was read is TGTGCCAGCAGTTTAGGGGGAAAGACC. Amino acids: CASSLGGKT. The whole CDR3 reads CASSLGGKTQYF.

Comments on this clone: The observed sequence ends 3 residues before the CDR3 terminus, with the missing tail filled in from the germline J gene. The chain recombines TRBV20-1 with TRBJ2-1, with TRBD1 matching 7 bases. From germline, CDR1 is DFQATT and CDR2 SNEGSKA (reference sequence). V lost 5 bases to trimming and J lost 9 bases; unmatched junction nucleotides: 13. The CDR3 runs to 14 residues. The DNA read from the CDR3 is TGCAGTGCTGGTACACCGGGACAGTCGACTGAG. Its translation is CSAGTPGQSTE. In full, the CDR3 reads CSAGTPGQSTEQFF.

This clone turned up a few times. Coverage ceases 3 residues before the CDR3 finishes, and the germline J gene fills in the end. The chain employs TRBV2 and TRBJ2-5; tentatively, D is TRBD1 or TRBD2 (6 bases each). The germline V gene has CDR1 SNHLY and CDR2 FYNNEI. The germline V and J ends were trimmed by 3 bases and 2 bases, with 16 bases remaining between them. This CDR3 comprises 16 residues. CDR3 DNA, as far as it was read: TGTGCCAGCAGTGACGTTGAGGCGGGACAACAAGAGACC. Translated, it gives CASSDVEAGQQET. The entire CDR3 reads CASSDVEAGQQETQYF.

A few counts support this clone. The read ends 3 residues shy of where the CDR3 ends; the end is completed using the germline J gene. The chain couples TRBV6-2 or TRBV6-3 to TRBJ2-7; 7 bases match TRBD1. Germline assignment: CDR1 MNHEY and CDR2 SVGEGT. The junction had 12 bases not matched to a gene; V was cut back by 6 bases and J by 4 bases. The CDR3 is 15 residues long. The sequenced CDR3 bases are TGTGCCAGCAGCGGACCGGGAAAACAGGGGTACGAG. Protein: CASSGPGKQGYE. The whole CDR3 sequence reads CASSGPGKQGYEQYF.

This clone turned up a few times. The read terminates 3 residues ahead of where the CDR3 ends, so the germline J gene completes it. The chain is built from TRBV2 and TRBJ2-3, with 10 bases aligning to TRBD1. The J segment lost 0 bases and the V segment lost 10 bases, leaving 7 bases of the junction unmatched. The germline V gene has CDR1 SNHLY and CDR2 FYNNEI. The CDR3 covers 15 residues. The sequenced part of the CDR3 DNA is TGTGCCAACCGACAGGGGGCCCCTAGCACAGATACG. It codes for CANRQGAPSTDT. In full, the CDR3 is CANRQGAPSTDTQYF.

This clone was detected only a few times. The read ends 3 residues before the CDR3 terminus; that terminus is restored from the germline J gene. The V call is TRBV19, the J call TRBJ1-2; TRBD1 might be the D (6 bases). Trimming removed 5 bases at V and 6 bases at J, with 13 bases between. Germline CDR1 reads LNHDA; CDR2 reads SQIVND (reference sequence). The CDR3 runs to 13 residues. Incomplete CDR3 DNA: TGTGCCAGTAGTCTTGGTTACAGGGATGGC. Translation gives CASSLGYRDG. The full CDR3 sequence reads CASSLGYRDGYTF.

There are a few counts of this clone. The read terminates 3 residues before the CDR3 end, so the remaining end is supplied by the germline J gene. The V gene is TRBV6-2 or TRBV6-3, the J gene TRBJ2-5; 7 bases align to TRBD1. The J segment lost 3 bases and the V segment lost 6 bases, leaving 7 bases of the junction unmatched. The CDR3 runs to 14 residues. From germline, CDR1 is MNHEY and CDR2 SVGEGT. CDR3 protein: CASRARDSKETQYF. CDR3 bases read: TGTGCCAGCAGGGCCCGGGACAGTAAAGAGACC.

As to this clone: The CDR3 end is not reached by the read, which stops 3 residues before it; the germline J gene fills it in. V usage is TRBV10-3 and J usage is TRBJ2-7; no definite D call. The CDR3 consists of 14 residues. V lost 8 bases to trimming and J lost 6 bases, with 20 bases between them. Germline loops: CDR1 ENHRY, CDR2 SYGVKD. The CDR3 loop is CAIGPQVQFSEQYF. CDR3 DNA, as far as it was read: TGTGCCATCGGGCCCCAGGTACAGTTTTCCGAG.

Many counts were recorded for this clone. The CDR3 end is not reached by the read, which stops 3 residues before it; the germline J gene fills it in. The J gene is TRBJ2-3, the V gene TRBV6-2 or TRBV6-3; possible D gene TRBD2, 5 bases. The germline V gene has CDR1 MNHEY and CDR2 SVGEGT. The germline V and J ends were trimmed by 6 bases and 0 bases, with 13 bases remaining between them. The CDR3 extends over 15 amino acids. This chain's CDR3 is CASSKRLISTDTQYF. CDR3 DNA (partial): TGTGCCAGCAGCAAACGACTAATTAGCACAGATACG.

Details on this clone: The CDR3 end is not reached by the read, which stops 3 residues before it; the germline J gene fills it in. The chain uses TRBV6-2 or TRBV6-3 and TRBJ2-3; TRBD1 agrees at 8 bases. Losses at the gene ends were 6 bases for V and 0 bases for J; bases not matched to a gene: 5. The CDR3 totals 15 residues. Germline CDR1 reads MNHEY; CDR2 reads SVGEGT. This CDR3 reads CASSVGDRSTDTQYF. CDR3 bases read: TGTGCCAGCAGCGTGGGGGACAGGAGCACAGATACG.

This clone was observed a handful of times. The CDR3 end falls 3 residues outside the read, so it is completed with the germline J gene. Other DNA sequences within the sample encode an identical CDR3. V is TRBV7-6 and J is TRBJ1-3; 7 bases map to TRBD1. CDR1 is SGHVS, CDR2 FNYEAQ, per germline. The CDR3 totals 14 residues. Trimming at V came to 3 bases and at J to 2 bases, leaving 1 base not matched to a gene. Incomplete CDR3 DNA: TGTGCCAGCAGCTTGGGGACAGCTGGAAACACC. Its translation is CASSLGTAGNT. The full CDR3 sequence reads CASSLGTAGNTIYF. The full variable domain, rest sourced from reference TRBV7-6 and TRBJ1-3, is GAGVSQSPRYKVTKRGQDVALRCDPISGHVSLYWYRQALGQGPEFLTYFNYEAQQDKSGLPNDRFSAERPEGSISTLTIQRTEQRDSAMYRCASSLGTAGNTIYFGEGSWLTVV.

This chain's CDR3 is CASSLRQGSYEQYF. The sequenced part of the CDR3 DNA is TGCGCCAGCAGCTTGCGACAGGGGTCCTACGAG. This chain joins TRBV5-1 and TRBJ2-7, with TRBD1 identical over 8 bases. The read halts 3 residues ahead of the CDR3 end, with the missing end drawn from the germline J gene. Per germline, CDR1 SGHRS and CDR2 YFSETQ. The CDR3 runs 14 residues. After removal of 1 base from V and 1 base from J, the junction contained 1 base not matched to a gene.

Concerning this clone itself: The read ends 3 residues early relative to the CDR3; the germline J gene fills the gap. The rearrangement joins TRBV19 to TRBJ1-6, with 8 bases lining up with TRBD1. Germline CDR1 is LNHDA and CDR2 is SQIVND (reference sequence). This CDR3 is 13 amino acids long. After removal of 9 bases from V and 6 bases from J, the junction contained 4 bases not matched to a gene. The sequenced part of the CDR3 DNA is TGTGCCAGCAGGACAGGGCTTAATTCACCC. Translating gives CASRTGLNSP. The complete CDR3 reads CASRTGLNSPLHF.

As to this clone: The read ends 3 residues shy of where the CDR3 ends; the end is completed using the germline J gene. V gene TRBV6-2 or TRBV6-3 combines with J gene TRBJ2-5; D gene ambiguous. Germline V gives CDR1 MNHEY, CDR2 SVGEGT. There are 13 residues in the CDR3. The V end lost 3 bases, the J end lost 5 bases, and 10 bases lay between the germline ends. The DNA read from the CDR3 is TGTGCCAGCAGTTATTTGGTAGGGGAGACC. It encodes CASSYLVGET. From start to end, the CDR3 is CASSYLVGETQYF.

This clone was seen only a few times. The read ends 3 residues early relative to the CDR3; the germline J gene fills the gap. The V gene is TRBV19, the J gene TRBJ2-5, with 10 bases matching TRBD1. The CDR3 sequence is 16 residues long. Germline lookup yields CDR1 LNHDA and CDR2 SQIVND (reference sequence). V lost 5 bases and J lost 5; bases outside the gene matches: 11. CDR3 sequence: CASSPGQGGRGETQYF. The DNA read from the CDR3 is TGTGCCAGTAGTCCTGGACAGGGGGGACGCGGGGAGACC.

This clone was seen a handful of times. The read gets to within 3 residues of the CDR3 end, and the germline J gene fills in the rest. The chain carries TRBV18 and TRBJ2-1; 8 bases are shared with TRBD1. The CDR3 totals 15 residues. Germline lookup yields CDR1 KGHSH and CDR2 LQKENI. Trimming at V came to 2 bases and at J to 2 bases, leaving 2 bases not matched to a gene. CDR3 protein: CASSPSGQAYNEQFF. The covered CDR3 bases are TGTGCCAGCTCACCATCGGGACAGGCCTACAATGAG.